This paragraph reports one T cell receptor beta chain. Its antigen is as yet unknown. The data were obtained in a study of cytomegalovirus exposure and HLA in healthy donors. The overall study: Clustering assigned about 79% of the roughly 380 genotyped donors to the Caucasian-associated ancestry cluster.

The CDR3 extends over 13 amino acids. Germline loops: CDR1 SQVTM, CDR2 ANQGSEA. Trimming shortened V by 7 bases and J by 4 bases, and 14 bases separated the two germline ends. PCR primers comprised 60 Vbeta and 13 Jbeta primers. The data were produced by immunoSEQ multiplex PCR, yet TCRdb's version contains in-frame clones alone and is incomplete. The sample has 110,000 to 150,000 clones, 77% seen once. Findings of the study overall: About 87% or about 30% of the time was how often most TCR beta V segments were productive, according to an earlier analysis. TCR beta chain V- and J-gene trimming was linked, in a later analysis, to a missense variant in DCLRE1C. Reportedly, diagnosis of cytomegalovirus status by the classifier showed high specificity and sensitivity.

The sequencing input was PBMCs. This TCR was recovered from a male donor in good health and CMV-seronegative. The V gene is TRBV29-1, the J gene TRBJ2-1; tentative D call: TRBD2 (6 bases). CDR3 DNA sequence: TGCAGCGCCGGTGGAGGGAGTTACAATGAGCAGTTCTTC. Translating it yields CSAGGGSYNEQFF.